The 27 T cell receptor beta chains in this list originate from one sample, sequenced in a study of blood T cell repertoires in COVID-19. This table comes from immunoSEQ multiplex PCR, and its TCRdb copy is limited to in-frame clones, with some not included. This table holds a few hundred thousand clones, roughly 90% found once. Material for sequencing was peripheral blood. These receptor sequences come from a man aged 45-65 years with COVID-19, enrolled during active disease.

This chain joins TRBV28 and TRBJ2-1; tentative D call: TRBD1 (6 bases). This CDR3 region has 12 residues. CDR1 and CDR2 (germline): MDHEN, SYDVKM. The V gene lost 8 bases and the J gene lost 6 bases, with 11 bases spanning the gap. The CDR3 reads CASAGASNEQFF. In nucleotides, the CDR3 is TGTGCCAGCGCAGGGGCTAGCAATGAGCAGTTCTTC.

The rearrangement uses TRBV9 and TRBJ2-2; 8 nucleotides align to TRBD1. This CDR3 has 16 amino acids. Trimming removed 7 bases from V and 4 bases from J; junction bases left unmatched: 12. Germline CDR1 reads SGDLS; CDR2 reads YYNGEE. CDR3 bases: TGTGCCAGCGGCCGGCAGGGGGCGTTAGGCACCGGGGAGCTGTTTTTT. Encoded protein: CASGRQGALGTGELFF.

This chain joins TRBV5-1 and TRBJ2-5, with TRBD1 identical over 8 bases. Per the germline V gene, CDR1 is SGHRS and CDR2 is YFSETQ. CDR3 length equals 14 residues. V trimming: 4 bases; J trimming: 2 bases; junction bases outside the gene matches: 4. This CDR3 reads CASSVGQGQETQYF. The CDR3 nucleotides are TGCGCCAGCAGCGTTGGACAGGGTCAAGAGACCCAGTACTTC.

V usage is TRBV30 and J usage is TRBJ1-6, with 9 nucleotides matching TRBD1. This CDR3 spans 18 amino acids. Germline V gene data show CDR1 as GTSNPN and CDR2 as SVGIG (reference sequence). The junction had 12 bases not matched to a gene; V was cut back by 2 bases and J by 4 bases. This CDR3 is CAWSLLQGAGRYNSPLHF. CDR3 DNA: TGTGCCTGGAGTTTGCTACAGGGGGCCGGGCGTTATAATTCACCCCTCCACTTT.

The gene calls are TRBV7-9 and TRBJ2-1; D gene uncertain. The germline V gene encodes CDR1 SEHNR and CDR2 FQNEAQ (reference sequence). V was shortened by 7 bases and J by 1 base, with 8 bases between the two germline ends. The CDR3 length is 13 residues. The CDR3 here is CASIRISYNEQFF. As DNA, the CDR3 is TGTGCCAGCATCAGAATTTCCTACAATGAGCAGTTCTTC.

V and J are TRBV14 and TRBJ2-2; a weak D match, TRBD1 (6 bases). CDR1 SGHDN and CDR2 FVKESK come from the germline V gene. This CDR3 comprises 13 residues. Trimming removed 1 base at V and 7 bases at J, with 7 bases between. In DNA form, the CDR3 reads TGTGCCAGCAGCCAAGCAGGGGTCGGGGAGCTGTTTTTT. This translates into CASSQAGVGELFF. Variable domain in full (rest from reference TRBV14 and TRBJ2-2): EAGVTQFPSHSVIEKGQTVTLRCDPISGHDNLYWYRRVMGKEIKFLLHFVKESKQDESGMPNNRFLAERTGGTYSTLKVQPAELEDSGVYFCASSQAGVGELFFGEGSRLTVL.

CDR3: CASRPPGLAYYEQYF. The CDR3 DNA sequence: TGTGCCAGCAGACCCCCGGGACTAGCTTATTACGAGCAGTACTTC. The chain has TRBV11-2 and TRBJ2-7; 9 nucleotides align to TRBD2. The CDR3 spans 15 residues. The trim removed 6 bases at V and 4 bases at J, leaving 10 bases unmatched. Germline CDR1 SGHAT, CDR2 FQNNGV.

The table lists this clone with a count of one. The genes are TRBV5-4 and TRBJ1-2; 8 positions match TRBD1. J lost 5 bases, V lost 4 bases, and 16 bases had no gene match. The CDR3 has 17 residues. Looked up from germline, CDR1 is SGHNT and CDR2 is YYREEE (reference sequence). The CDR3 region has the DNA TGTGCCAGCAGCCTCAACAGGGGGGAAGCGCTGTCGTATGGCTACACCTTC. Translation gives CASSLNRGEALSYGYTF.

The rearrangement uses TRBV3-1 (or the pseudogene TRBV3-2) and TRBJ1-4; TRBD1 is a possible D gene (5 bases). The CDR3 covers 14 residues. Between the trimmed V and J ends, which lost 2 bases and 4 bases, there was a span of 8 bases. Germline CDR1 reads LGHDT; CDR2 reads YNNKEL (reference sequence). DNA of the CDR3: TGTGCCAGCAGCCAACCTCAGGGTAATGAAAAACTGTTTTTT. Its protein product is CASSQPQGNEKLFF.

The V gene is TRBV7-6, the J gene TRBJ2-1; the match to TRBD2 covers 11 bases. The CDR3 is 16 residues long. CDR1 and CDR2 (germline): SGHVS, FNYEAQ. After removal of 5 bases from V and 7 bases from J, the junction contained 10 bases not matched to a gene. This chain's CDR3 is CASSALPGLAANEQFF. The CDR3 bases are TGTGCCAGCAGCGCCTTACCGGGACTAGCGGCAAATGAGCAGTTCTTC. Together with reference TRBV7-6 and TRBJ2-1, the CDR3 gives the full variable domain: GAGVSQSPRYKVTKRGQDVALRCDPISGHVSLYWYRQALGQGPEFLTYFNYEAQQDKSGLPNDRFSAERPEGSISTLTIQRTEQRDSAMYRCASSALPGLAANEQFFGPGTRLTVL.

The V gene is TRBV7-2, the J gene TRBJ2-7; 11 nucleotides match TRBD1. Trimming removed 0 bases from V and 3 bases from J; junction bases left unmatched: 1. This CDR3 has 15 residues. Germline V CDR1 and CDR2: SGHTA, FQGNSA. The CDR3 DNA follows: TGTGCCAGCAGCTTAGCCGGGACAGGGGGCTACGAGCAGTACTTC. It is translated as CASSLAGTGGYEQYF.

The V call is TRBV7-2, the J call TRBJ2-3, with D unresolved. Trimming removed 1 base at V and 7 bases at J, with 21 bases between. Germline CDR1 and CDR2: SGHTA and FQGNSA. The CDR3 runs to 17 residues. The CDR3 DNA reads as TGTGCCAGCAGCTTAGTGGTTTCGAGTGCGTCTCACTATACGCAGTATTTT. Translation: CASSLVVSSASHYTQYF.

The count of this clone is one. The chain joins TRBV9 to TRBJ2-7; D possibly corresponds to TRBD1 (5 bases). V lost 4 bases and J 3 bases, leaving 14 bases between the germline ends. CDR3 length equals 14 residues. Germline V gene data show CDR1 as SGDLS and CDR2 as YYNGEE. The CDR3 here is CASSPSPDNYEQYF. CDR3 in DNA: TGTGCCAGCAGCCCCTCCCCGGACAACTACGAGCAGTACTTC.

The chain carries TRBV5-1 and TRBJ1-4; the D gene is possibly TRBD1 (5 bases). Germline V gene sequence: CDR1 SGHRS, CDR2 YFSETQ. Trimming removed 0 bases at V and 2 bases at J, with 8 bases between. The CDR3 loop spans 15 amino acids. CDR3 loop: CASSLAGGTNEKLFF. The CDR3 DNA is TGCGCCAGCAGCTTGGCCGGGGGTACTAATGAAAAACTGTTTTTT.

The chain couples TRBV2 to TRBJ2-2; no reliable D call. The germline gives CDR1 SNHLY, CDR2 FYNNEI. There are 13 residues in the CDR3. V was shortened by 0 bases and J by 7 bases, with 6 bases between the two germline ends. The CDR3 nucleotides read TGTGCCAGCAGTGAAGCGTTCGGCGGGGAGCTGTTTTTT. Translation gives CASSEAFGGELFF.

J is TRBJ2-4 and V is TRBV7-9, with D perhaps matching TRBD1 (6 bases). V was cut by 0 bases and J by 8 bases, with 17 bases left in between. This CDR3 region has 16 residues. Looked up from germline, CDR1 is SEHNR and CDR2 is FQNEAQ (reference sequence). CDR3 protein: CASSLAAGADGDIQYF. The CDR3, as DNA: TGTGCCAGCAGCTTAGCTGCAGGGGCCGATGGAGACATTCAGTACTTC.

This clone came up once. The rearrangement links TRBV27 to TRBJ2-7; 12 nucleotides agree with TRBD2. V lost 7 bases to trimming and J lost 1 base; unmatched junction nucleotides: 5. The CDR3 contains 15 residues. Germline assignment: CDR1 MNHEY and CDR2 SMNVEV (reference sequence). The CDR3 region has the DNA TGTGCCAGCACAAAGACTAGCGGGGGTTCCTACGAGCAGTACTTC. This translates into CASTKTSGGSYEQYF.

CDR3 coding DNA: TGTGCCAGCAGCCAAGATCTGGGGACAGGGCGGGTGAACACTGAAGCTTTCTTT. Residues: CASSQDLGTGRVNTEAFF. The chain uses TRBV3-1 (or the pseudogene TRBV3-2) and TRBJ1-1; TRBD1 aligns across 9 bases. Germline V gene data show CDR1 as LGHDT and CDR2 as YNNKEL (reference sequence). The CDR3 length is 18 residues. The J segment lost 0 bases and the V segment lost 0 bases, leaving 8 bases of the junction unmatched.

This clone was seen just once. The chain uses TRBV11-2 and TRBJ2-1; TRBD1 matches 8 bases. Germline V gene sequence: CDR1 SGHAT, CDR2 FQNNGV. V was pared by 0 bases and J by 9 bases, with 7 bases of the junction left unmatched. There are 15 residues in the CDR3. CDR3 in DNA: TGTGCCAGCAGCTTAGATTTGGACAGGGTGGGTGAGCAGTTCTTC. It translates to CASSLDLDRVGEQFF.

Written as DNA, the CDR3 is TGTGCCAGCAGTGGAAATTCAGGGTACAATGAGCAGTTCTTC. Amino acids: CASSGNSGYNEQFF. The genes are TRBV2 and TRBJ2-1; D perhaps matches TRBD1 (5 bases). V was trimmed by 4 bases and J by 4 bases, leaving 11 bases between them. Germline V gene sequence: CDR1 SNHLY, CDR2 FYNNEI. CDR3 size: 14 residues.

Comments on this clone: Other DNA sequences within the sample encode an identical CDR3. V and J are TRBV9 and TRBJ1-6; D may be TRBD1 (5 bases). Germline V CDR1 and CDR2: SGDLS, YYNGEE. V lost 0 bases, J lost 9 bases, and 10 bases lay in between. This CDR3 comprises 14 residues. The CDR3 DNA sequence: TGTGCCAGCAGCGTAGGGCAGGGTGGTTCACCCCTCCACTTT. Translated: CASSVGQGGSPLHF.

The rearrangement links TRBV6-4 to TRBJ2-2; weak D call: TRBD1 (5 bases). Trimming took off 3 bases at V and 1 base at J, with 9 bases between the two ends. From germline, CDR1 is MRHNA and CDR2 SNTAGT. The CDR3 spans 15 residues. CDR3 DNA: TGTGCCAGCAGTGAGCAGGGCATGAACACCGGGGAGCTGTTTTTT. Amino acids: CASSEQGMNTGELFF.

The V and J genes are TRBV2 and TRBJ1-5; 7 bases are a match to TRBD1. The V and J ends lost 6 bases and 5 bases, in that order; junction bases with no gene match: 7. Germline CDR1 and CDR2: SNHLY and FYNNEI. The CDR3 runs 14 residues. CDR3 bases: TGTGCCAGCAGCAAGGAGGGGGCGGATCAGCCCCAGCATTTT. The encoded protein is CASSKEGADQPQHF. Using reference TRBV2 and TRBJ1-5 for the parts outside the CDR3, the full variable domain is EPEVTQTPSHQVTQMGQEVILRCVPISNHLYFYWYRQILGQKVEFLVSFYNNEISEKSEIFDDQFSVERPDGSNFTLKIRSTKLEDSAMYFCASSKEGADQPQHFGDGTRLSIL.

The genes are TRBV19 and TRBJ1-4; D might be TRBD1 (5 bases). Germline lookup yields CDR1 LNHDA and CDR2 SQIVND (reference sequence). CDR3 size: 17 residues. The ends were cut back, 1 base at V and 5 bases at J, with 17 bases in the middle. CDR3 sequence reads: CASSIGVGGTANEKLFF. The CDR3 DNA is TGTGCCAGTAGTATAGGAGTGGGGGGGACCGCGAATGAAAAACTGTTTTTT.

The chain has TRBV25-1 and TRBJ2-5; 11 bases align to TRBD2. Germline V gene lookup returns CDR1 MGHDK and CDR2 SYGVNS. The CDR3 is made up of 14 amino acids. J was trimmed by 4 bases and V by 4 bases; bases with no gene match: 2. The CDR3 region is CASSGGTSGETQYF. The CDR3 coding sequence is TGTGCCAGCAGTGGAGGGACTAGCGGAGAGACCCAGTACTTC.

This clone appeared once. The rearrangement links TRBV28 to TRBJ2-5, with a weak D call TRBD2 (6 bases). V lost 10 bases and J 5 bases, leaving 17 bases between the germline ends. The CDR3 covers 13 residues. CDR1 is MDHEN, CDR2 SYDVKM, per germline. Here the CDR3 DNA reads TGTGCCACCACCACACCCCGGGGGGAGACCCAGTACTTC. This sequence encodes CATTTPRGETQYF.

The chain uses TRBV12-3 or TRBV12-4 and TRBJ2-2; D ambiguous. The CDR3 runs 13 residues. Trimming left V 8 bases short and J 6 bases short, with 13 bases between. CDR3 bases: TGTGCCAGCGGCCCCAGCGCAGCCGGGGAGCTGTTTTTT. Translation: CASGPSAAGELFF.